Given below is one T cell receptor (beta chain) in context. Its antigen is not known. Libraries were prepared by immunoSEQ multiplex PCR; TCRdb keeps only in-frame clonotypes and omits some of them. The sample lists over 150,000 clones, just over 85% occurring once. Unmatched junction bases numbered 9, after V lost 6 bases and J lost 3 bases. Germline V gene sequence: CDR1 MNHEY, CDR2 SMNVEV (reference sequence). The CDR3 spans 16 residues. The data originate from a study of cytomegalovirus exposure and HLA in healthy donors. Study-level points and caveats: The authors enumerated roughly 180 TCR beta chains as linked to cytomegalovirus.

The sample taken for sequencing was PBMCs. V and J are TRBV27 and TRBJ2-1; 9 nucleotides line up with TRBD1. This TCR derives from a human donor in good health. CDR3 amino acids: CASRPLGTGYYNEQFF. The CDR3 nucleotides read TGTGCCAGCAGACCCCTCGGGACAGGGTACTACAATGAGCAGTTCTTC.